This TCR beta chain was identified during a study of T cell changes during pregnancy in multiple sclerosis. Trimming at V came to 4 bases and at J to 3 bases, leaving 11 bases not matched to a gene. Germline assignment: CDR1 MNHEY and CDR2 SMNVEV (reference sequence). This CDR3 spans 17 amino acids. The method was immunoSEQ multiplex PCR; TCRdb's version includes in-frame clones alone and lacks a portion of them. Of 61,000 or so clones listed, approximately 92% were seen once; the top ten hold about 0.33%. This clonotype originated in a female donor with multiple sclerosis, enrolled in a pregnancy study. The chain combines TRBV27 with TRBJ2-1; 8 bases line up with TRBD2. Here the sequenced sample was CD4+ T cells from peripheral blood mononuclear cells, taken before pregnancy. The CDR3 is CASSSGLVVLGYNEQFF. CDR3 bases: TGTGCCAGCAGTTCGGGACTAGTGGTTTTGGGCTACAATGAGCAGTTCTTC.